The entry below gives a single TCR beta chain sequence along with its context. Using immunoSEQ multiplex PCR, the repertoire was profiled, and TCRdb retains in-frame clones only, with some absent. The sample gives under 200,000 clones, around 83% of which show up once; 7% is in the top ten. This CDR3 region has 18 residues. Per the germline V gene, CDR1 is LGHDT and CDR2 is YNNKEL (reference sequence). V lost 1 base to trimming and J lost 7 bases; unmatched junction nucleotides: 18. This specimen comes from a study of blood T cell repertoires in COVID-19. The chain employs TRBV3-1 (or the pseudogene TRBV3-2) and TRBJ2-7; 8 nucleotides agree with TRBD2. This receptor was taken from an elderly woman in a cohort sampled during active or convalescent COVID-19. Material for sequencing was peripheral blood. CDR3 loop: CASSQAPHSGGITGEQYF. CDR3 coding DNA: TGTGCCAGCAGCCAAGCCCCCCACAGCGGGGGAATCACGGGGGAGCAGTACTTC.